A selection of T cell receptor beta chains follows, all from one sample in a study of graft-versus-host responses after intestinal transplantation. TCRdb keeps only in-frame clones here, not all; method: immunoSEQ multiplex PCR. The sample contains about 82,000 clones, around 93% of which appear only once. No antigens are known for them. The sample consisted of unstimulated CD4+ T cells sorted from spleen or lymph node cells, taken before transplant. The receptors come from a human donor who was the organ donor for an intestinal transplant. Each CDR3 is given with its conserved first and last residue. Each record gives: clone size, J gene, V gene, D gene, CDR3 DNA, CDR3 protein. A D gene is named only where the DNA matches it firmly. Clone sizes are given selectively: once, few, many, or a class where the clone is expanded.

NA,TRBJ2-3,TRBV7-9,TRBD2,TGTGCCAGCAGTCCCCGGGGGGGGCGAGCAGATACGCAGTATTTT,CASSPRGGRADTQYF
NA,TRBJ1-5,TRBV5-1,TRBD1,TGCGCCAGCAGCGCACAGGGGGGCGGCAATCAGCCCCAGCATTTT,CASSAQGGGNQPQHF
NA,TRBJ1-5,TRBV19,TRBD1,TGTGCCAGTAGTTCGGGACAGGGGTTTGGTCAGCCCCAGCATTTT,CASSSGQGFGQPQHF
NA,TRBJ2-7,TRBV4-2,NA,TGTGCCAGCAGCCAAGAGGGGTCCGGAGGCTCCTACGAGCAGTACTTC,CASSQEGSGGSYEQYF
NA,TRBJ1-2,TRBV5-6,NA,TGTGCCAGCAGCTTGCAGGGGTACTATGGCTACACCTTC,CASSLQGYYGYTF
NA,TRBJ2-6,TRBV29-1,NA,TGCAGCGTTGACAACTCTGGGGCCAACGTCCTGACTTTC,CSVDNSGANVLTF
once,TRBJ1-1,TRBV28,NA,TGTGCCAGCAGTCCCCCGACCTGGAGGACTGAAGCTTTCTTT,CASSPPTWRTEAFF
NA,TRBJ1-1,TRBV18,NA,TGTGCCAGCTCACCAAGGGGGTACACTGAAGCTTTCTTT,CASSPRGYTEAFF
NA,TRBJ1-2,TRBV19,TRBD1,TGTGCCAGTAGTAAACCGGGACAGGGGCTGTGGGGCTACACCTTC,CASSKPGQGLWGYTF
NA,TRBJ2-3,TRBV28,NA,TGTGCCAGCACCGAGACAGGTTCCACAGATACGCAGTATTTT,CASTETGSTDTQYF
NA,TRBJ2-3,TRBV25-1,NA,TGTGCCAGCAGCCGAACGGTGGATACGCAGTATTTT,CASSRTVDTQYF
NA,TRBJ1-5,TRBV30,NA,TGTGCCTGGAGTGTCCGACAGGGCAATCAGCCCCAGCATTTT,CAWSVRQGNQPQHF
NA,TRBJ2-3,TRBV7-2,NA,TGTGCCAGCTTTCGGGACATAGTCAGCACAGATACGCAGTATTTT,CASFRDIVSTDTQYF
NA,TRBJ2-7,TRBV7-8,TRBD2,TGTGCCAGCAGTCCCGGCGCGGGACTAGCGGGAGTCTACGAGCAGTACTTC,CASSPGAGLAGVYEQYF
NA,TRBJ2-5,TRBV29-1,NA,TGCAGCGTCACTAGGACAGTCCAAGAGACCCAGTACTTC,CSVTRTVQETQYF
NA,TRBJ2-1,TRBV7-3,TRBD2,TGTGCCAGCAGCCCTATTAGACTAGCGGGAGGGTTGTACAATGAGCAGTTCTTC,CASSPIRLAGGLYNEQFF
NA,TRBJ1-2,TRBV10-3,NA,TGTGCCATCAGGGCCACTATAGATAAGGAATGGACAGTGGCTGGCTACACCTTC,CAIRATIDKEWTVAGYTF
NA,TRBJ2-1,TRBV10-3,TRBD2,TGTGCCATCAATGGGAGAAGCGGGAGGGACCTAGACAATGAGCAGTTCTTC,CAINGRSGRDLDNEQFF
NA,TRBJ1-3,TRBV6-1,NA,TGTGCCAGCAGTCAAAGAGGAACTGGAAACACCATATATTTT,CASSQRGTGNTIYF
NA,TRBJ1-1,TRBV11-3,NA,TGTGCCAGCAGCTTATTGGGCCTCTCGAACACTGAAGCTTTCTTT,CASSLLGLSNTEAFF
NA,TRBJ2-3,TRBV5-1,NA,TGCGCCAGCAGCTTGGGGGGACTCCCGGGCGCAGATACGCAGTATTTT,CASSLGGLPGADTQYF
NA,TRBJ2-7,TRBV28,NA,TGTGCCAGCAGGTCGATCGACAGAAGTTACGAGCAGTACTTC,CASRSIDRSYEQYF
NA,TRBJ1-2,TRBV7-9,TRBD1,TGTGCCAGCAGCTTAGATGACAGGGCCAGCTATGGCTACACCTTC,CASSLDDRASYGYTF
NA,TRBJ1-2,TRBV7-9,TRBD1,TGTGCCAGCAGCTTGGGACAGGTTGGATCTGGCTACACCTTC,CASSLGQVGSGYTF
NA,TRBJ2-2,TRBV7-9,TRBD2,TGTGCCAGCAGCTTCATGACGGGGGGAACCGGGGAGCTGTTTTTT,CASSFMTGGTGELFF
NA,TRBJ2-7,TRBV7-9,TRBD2,TGTGCCAGCAGCTTATTAGCGGGGGGCATTACCTACTACGAGCAGTACTTC,CASSLLAGGITYYEQYF
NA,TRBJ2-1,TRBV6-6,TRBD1,TGTGCCAGCAGTTGGACAGGGGGCTACAATGAGCAGTTCTTC,CASSWTGGYNEQFF
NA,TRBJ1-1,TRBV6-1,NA,TGTGCCAGCAGTGACGGTGGGGCGATTTTCTTT,CASSDGGAIFF
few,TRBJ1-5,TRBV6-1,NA,TGTGCCAGCAGTGAACAGGGCTTAGCAAATCAGCCCCAGCATTTT,CASSEQGLANQPQHF
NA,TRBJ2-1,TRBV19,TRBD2,TGTGCCAGTACCGGGGGGGCCTACAATGAGCAGTTCTTC,CASTGGAYNEQFF
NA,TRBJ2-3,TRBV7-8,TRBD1,TGTGCCAGCAGCTCCCTCCGGGACAGGGGCACAGATACGCAGTATTTT,CASSSLRDRGTDTQYF
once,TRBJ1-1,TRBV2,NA,TGTGCCAGCAGTGAATATTCGTGGGGACTCATGAACACTGAAGCTTTCTTT,CASSEYSWGLMNTEAFF
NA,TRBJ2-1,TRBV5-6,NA,TGTGCCAGCAGCTTACACTACAATGAGCAGTTCTTC,CASSLHYNEQFF
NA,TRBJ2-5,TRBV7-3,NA,TGTGCCAGCAGCTTATCCCGGTACGCGACCCAGTACTTC,CASSLSRYATQYF
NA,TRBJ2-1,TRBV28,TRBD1,TGTGCCAGCATTCGCCGGGACAGGGCACGGAATGAGCAGTTCTTC,CASIRRDRARNEQFF
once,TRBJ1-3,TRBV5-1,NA,TGCGCCAGCAGATACAACGGGAACTCTGGAAACACCATATATTTT,CASRYNGNSGNTIYF
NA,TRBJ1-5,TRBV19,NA,TGTGCCAGTAGGCCGGCAGGGTTTAATCAGCCCCAGCATTTT,CASRPAGFNQPQHF
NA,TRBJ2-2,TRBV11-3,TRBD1,TGTGCCAGCAGCACGCAGGGGGCTAACACCGGGGAGCTGTTTTTT,CASSTQGANTGELFF
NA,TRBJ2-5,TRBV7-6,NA,TGTGCCAGCAGCTTCCGGGAGACCCAGTACTTC,CASSFRETQYF
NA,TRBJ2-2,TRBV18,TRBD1,TGTGCCAGCTCAGTTACTACAGGGGGCAATCGACGCACCGGGGAGCTGTTTTTT,CASSVTTGGNRRTGELFF
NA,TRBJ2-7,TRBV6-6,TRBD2,TGTGCCAGCAGTTACGGGGCGGGAGCCTCCTACGAGCAGTACTTC,CASSYGAGASYEQYF
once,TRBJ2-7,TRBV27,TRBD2,TGTGCCAGCAGTCCCCTAGAACTAGCGGGGGTATACGAGCAGTACTTC,CASSPLELAGVYEQYF
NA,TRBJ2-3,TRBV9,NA,TGTGCCAGCAGTCGAAGCTCTCTTAGCACAGATACGCAGTATTTT,CASSRSSLSTDTQYF
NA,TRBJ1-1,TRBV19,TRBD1,TGTGCCAGTAGCTCCCGGGGACAGTCGAACACTGAAACTTTCTTT,CASSSRGQSNTETFF
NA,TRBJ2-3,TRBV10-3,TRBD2,TGTGCCATCAGTGACGGACTAGCGGGAAAGACAGATACGCAGTATTTT,CAISDGLAGKTDTQYF
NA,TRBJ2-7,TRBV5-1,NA,TGCGCCAGCAGCTTGGCTATTAGGAGTGTCGAGCAGTACTTC,CASSLAIRSVEQYF
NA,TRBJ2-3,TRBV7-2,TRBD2,TGTGCCAGCAGCTTAGGGCTAGCGGCTTATTATACGCAGTATTTT,CASSLGLAAYYTQYF
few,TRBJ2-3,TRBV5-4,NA,TGTGCCAGCAGCTTACAGGAGACAGATACGCAGTATTTT,CASSLQETDTQYF
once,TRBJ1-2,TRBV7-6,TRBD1,TGTGCCAGCAGCCCAGACAGGGTAGGGGGCTACACCTTC,CASSPDRVGGYTF
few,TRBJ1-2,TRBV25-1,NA,TGTGCCAGCAGTAGTGGGGAGATTGGTGGCTACACCTTC,CASSSGEIGGYTF